The sequence of this TCR beta chain was determined in a study of blood T cell repertoires in COVID-19. Study context: Acute and convalescent COVID-19 specimens originated in the United States, Italy and Spain.

Per the germline V gene, CDR1 is MNHNY and CDR2 is SVGAGI (reference sequence). Deletions cut 0 bases from V and 3 bases from J, with 5 bases between. This CDR3 has 13 amino acids. Sequencing was performed with immunoSEQ multiplex PCR; in TCRdb, only in-frame clones are kept and a portion is missing. The sample has some 75,000 clones; approximately 90% are singletons. The rearrangement joins TRBV6-6 to TRBJ1-1, with D unclear. This TCR was recovered from a human donor in a cohort sampled during active COVID-19. Sample: peripheral blood. DNA of the CDR3: TGTGCCAGCAGTTACTCTCCGGACACTGAAGCTTTCTTT. Protein: CASSYSPDTEAFF.